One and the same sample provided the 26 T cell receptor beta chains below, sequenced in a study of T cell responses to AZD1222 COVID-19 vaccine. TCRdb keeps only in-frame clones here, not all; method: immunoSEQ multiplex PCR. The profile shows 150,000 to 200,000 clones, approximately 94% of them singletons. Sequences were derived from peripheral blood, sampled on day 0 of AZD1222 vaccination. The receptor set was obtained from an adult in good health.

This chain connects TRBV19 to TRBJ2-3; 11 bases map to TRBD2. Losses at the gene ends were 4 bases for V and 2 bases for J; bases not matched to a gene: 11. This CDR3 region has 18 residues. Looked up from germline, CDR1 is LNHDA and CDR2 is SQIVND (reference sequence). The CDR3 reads CASSTRRLAGGFTDTQYF. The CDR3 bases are TGTGCCAGTAGTACCCGGAGATTAGCGGGGGGGTTCACAGATACGCAGTATTTT. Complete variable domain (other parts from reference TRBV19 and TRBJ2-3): DGGITQSPKYLFRKEGQNVTLSCEQNLNHDAMYWYRQDPGQGLRLIYYSQIVNDFQKGDIAEGYSVSREKKESFPLTVTSAQKNPTAFYLCASSTRRLAGGFTDTQYFGPGTRLTVL.

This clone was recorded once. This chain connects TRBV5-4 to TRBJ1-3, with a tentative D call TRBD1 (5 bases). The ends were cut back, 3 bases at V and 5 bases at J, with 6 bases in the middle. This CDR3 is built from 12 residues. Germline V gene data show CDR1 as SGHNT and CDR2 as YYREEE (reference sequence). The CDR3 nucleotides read TGTGCCAGCAGCTCGGACAGAAACACCATATATTTT. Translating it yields CASSSDRNTIYF.

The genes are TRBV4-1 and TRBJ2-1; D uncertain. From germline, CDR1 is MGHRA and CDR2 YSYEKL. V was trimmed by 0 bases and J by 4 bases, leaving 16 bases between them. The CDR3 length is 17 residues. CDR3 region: CASSQDLAWTLYNEQFF. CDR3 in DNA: TGCGCCAGCAGCCAAGATCTGGCCTGGACCCTATACAATGAGCAGTTCTTC.

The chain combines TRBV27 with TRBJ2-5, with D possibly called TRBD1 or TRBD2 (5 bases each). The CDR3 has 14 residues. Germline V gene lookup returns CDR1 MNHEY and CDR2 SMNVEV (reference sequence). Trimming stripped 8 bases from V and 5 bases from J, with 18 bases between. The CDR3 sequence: CASRSGGRLETQYF. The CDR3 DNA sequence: TGTGCCAGCCGGTCTGGGGGTAGACTGGAGACCCAGTACTTC.

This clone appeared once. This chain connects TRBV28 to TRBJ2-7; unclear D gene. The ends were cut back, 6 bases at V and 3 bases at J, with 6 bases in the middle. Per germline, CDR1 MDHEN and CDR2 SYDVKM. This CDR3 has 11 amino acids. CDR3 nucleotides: TGTGCCAGCAGCCGGATCTACGAGCAGTACTTC. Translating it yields CASSRIYEQYF.

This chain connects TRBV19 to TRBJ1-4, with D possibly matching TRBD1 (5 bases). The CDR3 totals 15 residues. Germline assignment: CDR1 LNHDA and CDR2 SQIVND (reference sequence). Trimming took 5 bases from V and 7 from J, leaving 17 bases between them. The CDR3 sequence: CASSGRGATAEKLFF. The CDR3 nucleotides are TGTGCCAGTAGTGGTAGAGGAGCGACAGCTGAAAAACTGTTTTTT.

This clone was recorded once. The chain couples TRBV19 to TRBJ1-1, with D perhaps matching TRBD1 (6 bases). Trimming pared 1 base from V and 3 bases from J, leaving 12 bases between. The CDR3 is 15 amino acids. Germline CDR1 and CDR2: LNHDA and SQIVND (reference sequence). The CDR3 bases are TGTGCCAGTAGTATAGTGGGGGCAGGGGACACTGAAGCTTTCTTT. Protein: CASSIVGAGDTEAFF. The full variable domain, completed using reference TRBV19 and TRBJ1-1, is DGGITQSPKYLFRKEGQNVTLSCEQNLNHDAMYWYRQDPGQGLRLIYYSQIVNDFQKGDIAEGYSVSREKKESFPLTVTSAQKNPTAFYLCASSIVGAGDTEAFFGQGTRLTVV.

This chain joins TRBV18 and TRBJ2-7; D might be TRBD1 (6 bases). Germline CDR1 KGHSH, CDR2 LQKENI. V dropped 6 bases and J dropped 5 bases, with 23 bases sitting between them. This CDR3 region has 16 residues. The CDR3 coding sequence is TGTGCCAGCTCGCCCTTCTCAGGGGCTGGTATCGACGAGCAGTACTTC. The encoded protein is CASSPFSGAGIDEQYF.

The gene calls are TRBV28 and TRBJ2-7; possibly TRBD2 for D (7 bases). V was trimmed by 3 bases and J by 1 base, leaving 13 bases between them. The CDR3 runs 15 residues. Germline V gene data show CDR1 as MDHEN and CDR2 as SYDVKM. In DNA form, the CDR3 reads TGTGCCAGCAGTTTCCAGGGGACTACTTCCTACGAGCAGTACTTC. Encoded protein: CASSFQGTTSYEQYF.

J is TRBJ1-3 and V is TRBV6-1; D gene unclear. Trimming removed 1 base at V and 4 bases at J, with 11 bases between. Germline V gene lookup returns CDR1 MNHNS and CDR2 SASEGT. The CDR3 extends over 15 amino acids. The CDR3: CASSEGFLTGNTIYF. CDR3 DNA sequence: TGTGCCAGCAGTGAAGGATTTCTGACCGGAAACACCATATATTTT.

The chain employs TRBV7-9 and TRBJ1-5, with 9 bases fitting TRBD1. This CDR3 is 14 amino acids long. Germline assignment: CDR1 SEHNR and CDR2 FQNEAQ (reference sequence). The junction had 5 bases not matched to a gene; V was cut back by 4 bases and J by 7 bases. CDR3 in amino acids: CASSWTGDYQPQHF. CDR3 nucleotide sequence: TGTGCCAGCAGCTGGACAGGGGATTACCAGCCCCAGCATTTT.

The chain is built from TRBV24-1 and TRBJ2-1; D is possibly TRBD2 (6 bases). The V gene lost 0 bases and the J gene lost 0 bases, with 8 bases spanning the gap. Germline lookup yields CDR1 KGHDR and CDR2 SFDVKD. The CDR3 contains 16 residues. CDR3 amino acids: CATSDLTGDSYNEQFF. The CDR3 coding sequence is TGTGCCACCAGTGATTTGACGGGGGACTCCTACAATGAGCAGTTCTTC.

Written as DNA, the CDR3 is TGTGCCAGCAGCCAACCAGGGGGCCTCGGATCCTACGAGCAGTACTTC. As protein: CASSQPGGLGSYEQYF. The chain carries TRBV28 and TRBJ2-7, with 8 bases identical to TRBD1. This CDR3 contains 16 residues. The V segment lost 6 bases and the J segment 1 base; nucleotides outside the gene matches: 11. The germline CDR1 and CDR2 sequences are MDHEN and SYDVKM.

The CDR3 region has the DNA TGTGCCTGGAGTGGAAACAGGGTGGGCGAAAAACTGTTTTTT. It specifies CAWSGNRVGEKLFF. J is TRBJ1-4 and V is TRBV30; D is possibly TRBD1 (6 bases). The CDR3 sequence is 14 residues long. Trimming pared 1 base from V and 8 bases from J, leaving 14 bases between. In germline, CDR1 is GTSNPN, CDR2 SVGIG (reference sequence).

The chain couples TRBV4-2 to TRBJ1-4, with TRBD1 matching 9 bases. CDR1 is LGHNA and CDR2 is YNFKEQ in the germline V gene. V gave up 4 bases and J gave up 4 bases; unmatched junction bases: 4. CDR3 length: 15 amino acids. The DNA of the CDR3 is TGTGCCAGCAGCCCGACAGGGGGTAATAATGAAAAACTGTTTTTT. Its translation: CASSPTGGNNEKLFF.

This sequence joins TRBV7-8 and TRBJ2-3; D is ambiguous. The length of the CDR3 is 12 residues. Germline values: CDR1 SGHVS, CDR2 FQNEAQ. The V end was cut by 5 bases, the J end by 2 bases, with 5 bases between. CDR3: CASSPYTDTQYF. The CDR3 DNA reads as TGTGCCAGCAGCCCCTACACAGATACGCAGTATTTT.

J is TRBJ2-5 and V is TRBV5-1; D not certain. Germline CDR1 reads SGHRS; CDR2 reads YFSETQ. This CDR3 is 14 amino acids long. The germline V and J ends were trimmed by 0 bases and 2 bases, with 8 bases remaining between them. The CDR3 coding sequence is TGCGCCAGCAGCTTGGGACTGGTTCAAGAGACCCAGTACTTC. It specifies CASSLGLVQETQYF.

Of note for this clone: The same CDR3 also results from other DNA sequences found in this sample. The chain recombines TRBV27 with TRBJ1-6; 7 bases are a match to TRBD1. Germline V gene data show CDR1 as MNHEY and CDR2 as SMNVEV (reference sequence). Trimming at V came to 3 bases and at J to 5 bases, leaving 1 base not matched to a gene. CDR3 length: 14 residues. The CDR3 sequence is CASSFGTDNSPLHF. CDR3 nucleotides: TGTGCCAGCAGTTTTGGGACAGATAATTCACCCCTCCACTTT.

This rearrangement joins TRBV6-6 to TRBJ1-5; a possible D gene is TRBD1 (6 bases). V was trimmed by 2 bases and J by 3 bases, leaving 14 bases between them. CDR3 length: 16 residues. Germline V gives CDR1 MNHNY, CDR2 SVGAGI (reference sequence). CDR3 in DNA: TGTGCCAGCAGTTACCGTTCGGGGGCGATCAATCAGCCCCAGCATTTT. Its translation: CASSYRSGAINQPQHF.

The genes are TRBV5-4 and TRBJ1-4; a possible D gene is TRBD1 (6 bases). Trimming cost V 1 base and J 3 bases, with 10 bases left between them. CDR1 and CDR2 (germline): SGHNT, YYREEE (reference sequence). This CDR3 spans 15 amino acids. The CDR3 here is CASSLTGLPNEKLFF. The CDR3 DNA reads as TGTGCCAGCAGCTTGACAGGGCTACCTAATGAAAAACTGTTTTTT.

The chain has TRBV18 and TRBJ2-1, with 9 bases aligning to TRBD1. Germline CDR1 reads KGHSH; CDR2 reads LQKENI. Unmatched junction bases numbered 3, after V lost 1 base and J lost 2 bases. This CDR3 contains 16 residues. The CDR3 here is CASSPLGQGTYNEQFF. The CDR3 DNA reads TGTGCCAGCTCACCACTTGGACAGGGGACCTACAATGAGCAGTTCTTC.

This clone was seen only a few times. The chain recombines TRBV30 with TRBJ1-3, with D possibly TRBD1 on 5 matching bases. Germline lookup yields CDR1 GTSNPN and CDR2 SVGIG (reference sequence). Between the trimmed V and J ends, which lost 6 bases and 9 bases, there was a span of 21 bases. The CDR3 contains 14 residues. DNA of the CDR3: TGTGCCTGCCAAAAGGGAGGGTTGGGGGGCACCATATATTTT. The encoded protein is CACQKGGLGGTIYF.

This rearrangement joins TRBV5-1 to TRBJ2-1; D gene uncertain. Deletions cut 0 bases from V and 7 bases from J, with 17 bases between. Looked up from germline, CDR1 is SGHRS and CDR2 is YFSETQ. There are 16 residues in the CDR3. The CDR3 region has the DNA TGCGCCAGCAGCTTGGAGGGCGGAACCCGAGAGAATGAGCAGTTCTTC. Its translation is CASSLEGGTRENEQFF.

The CDR3 DNA follows: TGTGCCAGCAGCGTAGACGGTCAGGTGAACACTGAAGCTTTCTTT. Amino acid sequence: CASSVDGQVNTEAFF. The chain combines TRBV9 with TRBJ1-1; D gene unclear. V dropped 0 bases and J dropped 0 bases, with 9 bases sitting between them. CDR3 length: 15 residues. Germline CDR1 reads SGDLS; CDR2 reads YYNGEE.

The DNA of the CDR3 is TGTGCCAGTACCGGCAGCTATAGCAATCAGCCCCAGCATTTT. It encodes CASTGSYSNQPQHF. The chain has TRBV19 and TRBJ1-5; D unresolved. The CDR3 totals 14 residues. Per the germline V gene, CDR1 is LNHDA and CDR2 is SQIVND (reference sequence). The V end was cut by 7 bases, the J end by 0 bases, with 10 bases between.

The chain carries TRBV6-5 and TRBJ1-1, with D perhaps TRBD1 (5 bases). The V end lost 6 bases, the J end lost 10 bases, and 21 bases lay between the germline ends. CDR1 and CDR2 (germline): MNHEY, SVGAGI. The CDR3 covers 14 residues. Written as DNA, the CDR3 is TGTGCCAGCAGCCCCACGGTGGGGGGAATAGGAGCTTTCTTT. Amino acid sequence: CASSPTVGGIGAFF.